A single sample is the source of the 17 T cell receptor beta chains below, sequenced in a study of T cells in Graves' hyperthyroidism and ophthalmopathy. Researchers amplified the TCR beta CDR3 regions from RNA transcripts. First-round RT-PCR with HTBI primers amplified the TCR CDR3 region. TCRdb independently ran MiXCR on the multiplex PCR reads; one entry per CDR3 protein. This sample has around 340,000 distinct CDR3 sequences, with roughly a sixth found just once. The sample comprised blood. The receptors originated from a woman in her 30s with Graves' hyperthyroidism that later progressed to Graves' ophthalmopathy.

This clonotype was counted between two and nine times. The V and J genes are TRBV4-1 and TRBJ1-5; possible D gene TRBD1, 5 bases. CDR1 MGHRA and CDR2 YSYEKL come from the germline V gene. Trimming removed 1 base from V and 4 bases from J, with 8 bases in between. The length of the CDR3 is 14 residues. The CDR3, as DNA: TGCGCCAGCAGCCAAGGCCCAGGGAATCAGCCCCAGCATTTT. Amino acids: CASSQGPGNQPQHF.

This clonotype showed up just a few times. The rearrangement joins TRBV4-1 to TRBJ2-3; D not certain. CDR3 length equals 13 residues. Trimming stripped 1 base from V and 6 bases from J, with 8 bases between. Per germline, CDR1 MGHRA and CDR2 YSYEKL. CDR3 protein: CASSQVQGDTQYF. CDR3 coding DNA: TGCGCCAGCAGCCAAGTTCAAGGGGATACGCAGTATTTT.

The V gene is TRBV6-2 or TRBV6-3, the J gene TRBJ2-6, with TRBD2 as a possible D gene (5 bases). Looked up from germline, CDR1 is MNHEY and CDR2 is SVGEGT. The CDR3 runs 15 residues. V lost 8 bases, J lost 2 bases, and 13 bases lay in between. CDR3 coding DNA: TGTGCCAGCGTTGGGGTCGGGACTGGGGCCAACGTCCTGACTTTC. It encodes CASVGVGTGANVLTF.

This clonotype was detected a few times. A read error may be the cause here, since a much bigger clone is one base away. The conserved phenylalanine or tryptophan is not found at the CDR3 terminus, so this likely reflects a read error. CDR3 in DNA: TGTGCCAGCGAGGACAGGGCGGTCTACGAGCAGTACTCC. It codes for CASEDRAVYEQYS. The V and J genes are TRBV2 and TRBJ2-7; 8 bases are shared with TRBD1. This CDR3 comprises 13 residues. With 8 bases clipped from V and 3 bases from J, the junction kept 6 bases outside the gene matches. Per germline, CDR1 SNHLY and CDR2 FYNNEI.

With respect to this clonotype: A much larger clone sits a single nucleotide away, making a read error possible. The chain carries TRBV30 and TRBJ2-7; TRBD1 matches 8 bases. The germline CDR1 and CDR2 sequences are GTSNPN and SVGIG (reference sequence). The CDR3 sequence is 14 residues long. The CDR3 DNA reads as TGTGCCGGGAGTTTTGGGACAGGCGCCTACGAGCAGTACTTC. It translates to CAGSFGTGAYEQYF.

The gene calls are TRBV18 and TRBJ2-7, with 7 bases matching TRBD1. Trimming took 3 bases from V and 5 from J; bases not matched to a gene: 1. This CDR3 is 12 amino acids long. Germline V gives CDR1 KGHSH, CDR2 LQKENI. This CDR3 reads CASSPTGNEQYV. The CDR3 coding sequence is TGTGCCAGCTCACCGACAGGGAACGAGCAGTACGTC.

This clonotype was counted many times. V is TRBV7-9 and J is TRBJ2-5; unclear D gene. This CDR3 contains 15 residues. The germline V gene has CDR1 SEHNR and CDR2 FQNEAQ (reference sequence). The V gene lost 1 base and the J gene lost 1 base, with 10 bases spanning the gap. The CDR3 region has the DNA TGTGCCAGCAGCTTAGTATTAAGAGGCCAAGAGACCCAGTACTTC. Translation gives CASSLVLRGQETQYF.

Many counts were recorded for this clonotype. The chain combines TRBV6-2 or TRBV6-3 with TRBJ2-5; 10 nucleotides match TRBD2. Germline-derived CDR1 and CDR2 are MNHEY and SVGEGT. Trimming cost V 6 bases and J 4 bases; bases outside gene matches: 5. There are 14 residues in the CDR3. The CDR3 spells CASRFGTSAETQYF. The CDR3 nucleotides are TGTGCCAGCAGATTCGGGACTAGCGCAGAGACCCAGTACTTC.

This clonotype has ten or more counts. The CDR3 sequence: CASSIRGGVNIQYF. The CDR3 coding sequence is TGTGCCAGTAGTATACGAGGGGGCGTCAACATTCAGTACTTC. The chain recombines TRBV19 with TRBJ2-4, with 7 bases identical to TRBD1. This CDR3 has 14 residues. After removal of 2 bases from V and 7 bases from J, the junction contained 5 bases not matched to a gene. The germline CDR1 and CDR2 sequences are LNHDA and SQIVND (reference sequence).

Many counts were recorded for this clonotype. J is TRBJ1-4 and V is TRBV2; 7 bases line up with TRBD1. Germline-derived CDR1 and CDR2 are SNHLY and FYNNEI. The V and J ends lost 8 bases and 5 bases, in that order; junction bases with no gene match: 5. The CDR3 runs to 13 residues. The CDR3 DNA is TGTGCCAGCGCAGGGGGAAGAAATGAAAAACTGTTTTTT. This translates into CASAGGRNEKLFF.

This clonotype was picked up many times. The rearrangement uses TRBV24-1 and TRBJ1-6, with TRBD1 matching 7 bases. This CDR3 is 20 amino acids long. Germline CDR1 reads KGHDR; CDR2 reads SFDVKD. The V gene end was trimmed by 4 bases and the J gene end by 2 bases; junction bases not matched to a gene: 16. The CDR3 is CATSEPNGTEVITYNSPLHF. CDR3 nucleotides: TGTGCCACCAGTGAACCGAACGGGACAGAAGTTATAACCTATAATTCACCCCTCCACTTT.

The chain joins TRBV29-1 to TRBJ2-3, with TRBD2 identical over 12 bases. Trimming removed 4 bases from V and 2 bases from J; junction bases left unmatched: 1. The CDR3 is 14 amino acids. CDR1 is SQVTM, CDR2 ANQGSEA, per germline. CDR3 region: CSVGLAGDTDTQYF. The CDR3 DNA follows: TGCAGCGTTGGACTAGCGGGGGACACAGATACGCAGTATTTT.

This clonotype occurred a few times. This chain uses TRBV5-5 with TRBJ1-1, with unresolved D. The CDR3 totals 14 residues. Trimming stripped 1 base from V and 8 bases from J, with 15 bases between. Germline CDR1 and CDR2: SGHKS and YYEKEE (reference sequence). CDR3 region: CASSLWIGESEAFF. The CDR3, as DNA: TGTGCCAGCAGCTTGTGGATCGGGGAATCAGAAGCTTTCTTT.

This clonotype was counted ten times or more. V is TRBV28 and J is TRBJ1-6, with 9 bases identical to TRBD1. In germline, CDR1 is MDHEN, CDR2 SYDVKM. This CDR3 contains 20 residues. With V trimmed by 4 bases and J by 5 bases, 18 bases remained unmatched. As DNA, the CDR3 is TGTGCCAGCAGTTCGACCTGGGACAGGGTTACTACACGTCATAATTCACCCCTCCACTTT. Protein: CASSSTWDRVTTRHNSPLHF.

The CDR3 nucleotides read TGTGCCAGCAGCTGGAGCGGGGGCCGCACAGATACGCAGTATTTT. This translates into CASSWSGGRTDTQYF. The rearrangement uses TRBV5-8 and TRBJ2-3, with 8 nucleotides matching TRBD2. The J segment lost 1 base and the V segment lost 3 bases, leaving 4 bases of the junction unmatched. This CDR3 spans 15 amino acids. CDR1 is SGHTS, CDR2 YDEGEE, per germline.

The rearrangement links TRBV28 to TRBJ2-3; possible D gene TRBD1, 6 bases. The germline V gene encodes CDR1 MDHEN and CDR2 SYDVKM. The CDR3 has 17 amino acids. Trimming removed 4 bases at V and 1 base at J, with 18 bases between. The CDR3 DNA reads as TGTGCCAGCAGTTCCACCTCAGGGGCTGGGGGCACAGATACGCAGTATTTT. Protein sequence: CASSSTSGAGGTDTQYF.

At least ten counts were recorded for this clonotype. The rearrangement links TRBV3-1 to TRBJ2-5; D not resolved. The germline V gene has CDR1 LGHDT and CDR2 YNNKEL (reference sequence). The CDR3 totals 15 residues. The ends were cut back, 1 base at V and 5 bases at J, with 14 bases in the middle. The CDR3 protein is CASSQAPNRMETQYF. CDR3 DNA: TGTGCCAGCAGCCAAGCACCGAATAGGATGGAGACCCAGTACTTC.